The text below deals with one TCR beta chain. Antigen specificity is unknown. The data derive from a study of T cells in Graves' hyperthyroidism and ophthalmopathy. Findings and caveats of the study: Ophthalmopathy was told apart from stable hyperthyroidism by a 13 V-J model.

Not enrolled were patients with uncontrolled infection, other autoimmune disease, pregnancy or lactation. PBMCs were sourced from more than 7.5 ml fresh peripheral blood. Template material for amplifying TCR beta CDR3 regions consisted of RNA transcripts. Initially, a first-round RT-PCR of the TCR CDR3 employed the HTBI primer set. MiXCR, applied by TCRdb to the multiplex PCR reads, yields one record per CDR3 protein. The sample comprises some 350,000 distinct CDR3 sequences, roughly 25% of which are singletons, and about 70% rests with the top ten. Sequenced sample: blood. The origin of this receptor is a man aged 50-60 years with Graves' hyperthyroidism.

CDR3 amino acids: CASSVGLASYNEQFF. In nucleotides, the CDR3 is TGTGCCAGCAGTGTAGGCCTAGCGAGTTACAATGAGCAGTTCTTC. This rearrangement joins TRBV2 to TRBJ2-1, with D perhaps matching TRBD2 (6 bases). V was pared by 4 bases and J by 4 bases, with 14 bases between. Germline CDR1 is SNHLY and CDR2 is FYNNEI. This CDR3 comprises 15 residues.